The rows below give T cell receptor beta chains drawn from one sample of a study of blood T cell repertoires in COVID-19. Sequencing was performed with immunoSEQ multiplex PCR; in TCRdb, only in-frame clones are kept and a portion is missing. The sample carries some 150,000 clones, around 77% recorded once. The specimen was peripheral blood. All receptors come from a man aged 45-60 years with active or convalescent COVID-19. The CDR3 runs from the conserved cysteine through the conserved F or W. Each record gives: V gene, J gene, clone size, D gene, CDR3 protein, CDR3 DNA. A D gene is named only where the DNA matches it firmly. A row's size may be missing; if present it is once, few, many or a size class.

V gene: TRBV30; J gene: TRBJ1-1; clone size: .; D gene: .; CDR3 protein: CAWSPHRLNTEAFF; CDR3 DNA: TGTGCCTGGAGTCCCCACAGACTGAACACTGAAGCTTTCTTT
V gene: TRBV7-9; J gene: TRBJ2-1; clone size: .; D gene: TRBD1; CDR3 protein: CASRRQGGNEQFF; CDR3 DNA: TGTGCCAGCAGACGACAGGGGGGGAATGAGCAGTTCTTC
V gene: TRBV27; J gene: TRBJ2-7; clone size: .; D gene: .; CDR3 protein: CASSGGTAFEQYF; CDR3 DNA: TGTGCCAGCAGTGGAGGGACAGCATTCGAGCAGTACTTC
V gene: TRBV5-1; J gene: TRBJ1-5; clone size: few; D gene: .; CDR3 protein: CASSMTGASNQPQHF; CDR3 DNA: TGCGCCAGCAGCATGACAGGAGCTAGCAATCAGCCCCAGCATTTT
V gene: TRBV28; J gene: TRBJ1-6; clone size: many; D gene: .; CDR3 protein: CASSLLTPLSSYNSPLHF; CDR3 DNA: TGTGCCAGCAGTCTCCTGACACCATTGAGCTCCTATAATTCACCCCTCCACTTT
V gene: TRBV3-1/TRBV3-2; J gene: TRBJ1-2; clone size: .; D gene: .; CDR3 protein: CASSPEGGSGGYTF; CDR3 DNA: TGTGCCAGCAGCCCAGAAGGGGGAAGTGGTGGCTACACCTTC
V gene: TRBV11-1; J gene: TRBJ2-7; clone size: .; D gene: TRBD1; CDR3 protein: CASSFQTGVYEQYF; CDR3 DNA: TGTGCCAGCAGCTTTCAGACAGGGGTCTACGAGCAGTACTTC
V gene: TRBV9; J gene: TRBJ2-7; clone size: .; D gene: .; CDR3 protein: CASSVGEVGASEQYF; CDR3 DNA: TGTGCCAGCAGCGTAGGTGAGGTAGGGGCGTCCGAGCAGTACTTC
V gene: TRBV28; J gene: TRBJ1-1; clone size: .; D gene: .; CDR3 protein: CAHRQADTEAFF; CDR3 DNA: TGTGCCCACAGACAGGCTGACACTGAAGCTTTCTTT
V gene: TRBV5-6; J gene: TRBJ2-7; clone size: .; D gene: TRBD1; CDR3 protein: CASSLAQGGEQYF; CDR3 DNA: TGTGCCAGCAGCTTGGCACAGGGGGGAGAGCAGTACTTC
V gene: TRBV11-2; J gene: TRBJ1-5; clone size: .; D gene: TRBD1; CDR3 protein: CASSAGQLGSNQPQHF; CDR3 DNA: TGTGCCAGCAGCGCGGGACAGCTGGGGAGCAATCAGCCCCAGCATTTT
V gene: TRBV7-2; J gene: TRBJ2-5; clone size: .; D gene: TRBD2; CDR3 protein: CASSPALAGGPETQYF; CDR3 DNA: TGTGCCAGCAGCCCGGCTCTAGCGGGAGGACCAGAGACCCAGTACTTC
V gene: TRBV5-1; J gene: TRBJ1-5; clone size: .; D gene: TRBD1; CDR3 protein: CASSTGISNQPQHF; CDR3 DNA: TGCGCCAGCTCGACAGGGATTAGCAATCAGCCCCAGCATTTT
V gene: TRBV4-1; J gene: TRBJ2-1; clone size: once; D gene: TRBD1; CDR3 protein: CASSHLDRGAYNEQFF; CDR3 DNA: TGCGCCAGCAGCCACCTCGACAGGGGGGCCTACAATGAGCAGTTCTTC
V gene: TRBV9; J gene: TRBJ1-2; clone size: .; D gene: .; CDR3 protein: CASSVGQMGYGYTF; CDR3 DNA: TGTGCCAGCAGCGTAGGACAGATGGGCTATGGCTACACCTTC
V gene: TRBV9; J gene: TRBJ2-3; clone size: .; D gene: TRBD2; CDR3 protein: CASSVGGGGDTQYF; CDR3 DNA: TGTGCCAGCAGCGTAGGCGGGGGTGGTGATACGCAGTATTTT
V gene: TRBV10-3; J gene: TRBJ1-6; clone size: .; D gene: TRBD1; CDR3 protein: CAITPGQGISSPLHF; CDR3 DNA: TGTGCCATCACCCCGGGACAGGGGATTAGTTCACCCCTCCACTTT
V gene: TRBV27; J gene: TRBJ2-7; clone size: .; D gene: .; CDR3 protein: CASSFSSGGYYEQYF; CDR3 DNA: TGTGCCAGCAGTTTCTCCTCCGGAGGTTACTACGAGCAGTACTTC
V gene: TRBV11-2; J gene: TRBJ2-5; clone size: .; D gene: .; CDR3 protein: CASRSPGHLLGETQYF; CDR3 DNA: TGTGCCAGCAGATCCCCGGGACACCTGCTTGGGGAGACCCAGTACTTC
V gene: TRBV28; J gene: TRBJ2-1; clone size: .; D gene: TRBD2; CDR3 protein: CASSFASGRGDEQFF; CDR3 DNA: TGTGCCAGCAGTTTTGCTAGCGGGAGAGGGGATGAGCAGTTCTTC
V gene: TRBV27; J gene: TRBJ2-7; clone size: .; D gene: .; CDR3 protein: CASRDSGRYEQYF; CDR3 DNA: TGTGCCAGCAGGGATAGCGGCAGGTACGAGCAGTACTTC
V gene: TRBV28; J gene: TRBJ1-5; clone size: .; D gene: TRBD1; CDR3 protein: CASSSRDRAYQPQHF; CDR3 DNA: TGTGCCAGCAGTTCCCGGGACAGGGCATACCAGCCCCAGCATTTT
V gene: TRBV28; J gene: TRBJ2-1; clone size: .; D gene: TRBD2; CDR3 protein: CATGGELSEQFF; CDR3 DNA: TGTGCCACTGGGGGGGAGCTAAGTGAGCAGTTCTTC
V gene: TRBV28; J gene: TRBJ1-2; clone size: .; D gene: .; CDR3 protein: CASLRGDYGYTF; CDR3 DNA: TGTGCCAGCCTCAGGGGCGACTATGGCTACACCTTC
V gene: TRBV7-2; J gene: TRBJ1-1; clone size: .; D gene: TRBD1; CDR3 protein: CASSLNRDRGPEAFF; CDR3 DNA: TGTGCCAGCAGCCTTAACCGGGACAGGGGGCCTGAAGCTTTCTTT
V gene: TRBV11-2; J gene: TRBJ1-5; clone size: .; D gene: .; CDR3 protein: CASSLGAANQPQHF; CDR3 DNA: TGTGCCAGCAGCTTAGGCGCGGCGAATCAGCCCCAGCATTTT
V gene: TRBV27; J gene: TRBJ2-2; clone size: .; D gene: TRBD2; CDR3 protein: CASSSRLAGGLNTGELFF; CDR3 DNA: TGTGCCAGCAGTTCAAGACTAGCGGGAGGTCTTAACACCGGGGAGCTGTTTTTT
V gene: TRBV5-4; J gene: TRBJ1-1; clone size: once; D gene: .; CDR3 protein: CASSPEVNTEAFF; CDR3 DNA: TGTGCCAGCAGCCCGGAGGTGAACACTGAAGCTTTCTTT
V gene: TRBV5-1; J gene: TRBJ1-1; clone size: .; D gene: TRBD1; CDR3 protein: CASSNTGGVDTEAFF; CDR3 DNA: TGCGCCAGCAGTAATACAGGGGGTGTTGACACTGAAGCTTTCTTT
V gene: TRBV18; J gene: TRBJ2-2; clone size: .; D gene: TRBD2; CDR3 protein: CASSQGLAGHGELFF; CDR3 DNA: TGTGCCAGCTCCCAGGGACTAGCGGGACACGGGGAGCTGTTTTTT
V gene: TRBV28; J gene: TRBJ1-5; clone size: .; D gene: .; CDR3 protein: CASRGYSNQPQHF; CDR3 DNA: TGTGCCAGCAGGGGCTATAGCAATCAGCCCCAGCATTTT
V gene: TRBV2; J gene: TRBJ1-2; clone size: .; D gene: TRBD1; CDR3 protein: CASSQGRTGGGYTF; CDR3 DNA: TGTGCCAGCAGTCAAGGAAGGACAGGAGGTGGCTACACCTTC
V gene: TRBV7-9; J gene: TRBJ1-3; clone size: .; D gene: .; CDR3 protein: CASSLWSTVGNTIYF; CDR3 DNA: TGTGCCAGCAGCTTATGGTCGACAGTTGGAAACACCATATATTTT
V gene: TRBV11-2; J gene: TRBJ1-4; clone size: .; D gene: .; CDR3 protein: CASSSQVDYEKLFF; CDR3 DNA: TGTGCCAGCAGCTCACAGGTGGATTATGAAAAACTGTTTTTT
V gene: TRBV5-1; J gene: TRBJ2-1; clone size: .; D gene: .; CDR3 protein: CASSFEGQEQFF; CDR3 DNA: TGCGCCAGCAGCTTCGAGGGCCAAGAGCAGTTCTTC
V gene: TRBV20-1; J gene: TRBJ2-3; clone size: .; D gene: .; CDR3 protein: CSASSGDSTDTQYF; CDR3 DNA: TGCAGTGCTAGTTCGGGGGACAGTACAGATACGCAGTATTTT
V gene: TRBV6-1; J gene: TRBJ2-7; clone size: .; D gene: TRBD1; CDR3 protein: CASSEMITGGYEQYF; CDR3 DNA: TGTGCTAGCAGTGAAATGATAACAGGGGGCTACGAGCAGTACTTC
V gene: TRBV19; J gene: TRBJ2-1; clone size: .; D gene: TRBD1; CDR3 protein: CASSTGQKVNEQFF; CDR3 DNA: TGTGCCAGTAGTACGGGACAGAAGGTCAATGAGCAGTTCTTC
V gene: TRBV2; J gene: TRBJ1-5; clone size: .; D gene: TRBD1; CDR3 protein: CASSETPQGAQQPQHF; CDR3 DNA: TGTGCCAGCAGTGAAACACCACAGGGGGCCCAACAGCCCCAGCATTTT
V gene: TRBV7-9; J gene: TRBJ2-1; clone size: .; D gene: TRBD2; CDR3 protein: CASSRSGSGSYNEQFF; CDR3 DNA: TGTGCCAGCAGCCGTAGCGGGAGTGGTTCCTACAATGAGCAGTTCTTC
V gene: TRBV15; J gene: TRBJ1-4; clone size: .; D gene: .; CDR3 protein: CATREPTATNEKLFF; CDR3 DNA: TGTGCCACCAGGGAACCGACTGCAACTAATGAAAAACTGTTTTTT
V gene: TRBV10-3; J gene: TRBJ2-3; clone size: .; D gene: .; CDR3 protein: CAISVGRSTDTQYF; CDR3 DNA: TGTGCCATCAGTGTAGGCAGGAGCACAGATACGCAGTATTTT
V gene: TRBV25-1; J gene: TRBJ1-5; clone size: once; D gene: TRBD1; CDR3 protein: CASSTDRESNQPQHF; CDR3 DNA: TGTGCCAGCAGCACGGACAGGGAGAGCAATCAGCCCCAGCATTTT
V gene: TRBV4-1; J gene: TRBJ2-1; clone size: .; D gene: TRBD2; CDR3 protein: CASSQDPPSGRSYNEQFF; CDR3 DNA: TGCGCCAGCAGCCAAGATCCGCCTAGCGGGAGATCCTACAATGAGCAGTTCTTC
V gene: TRBV5-1; J gene: TRBJ2-1; clone size: .; D gene: .; CDR3 protein: CASRFGTSVNEQFF; CDR3 DNA: TGCGCCAGCCGATTCGGGACTTCTGTCAATGAGCAGTTCTTC
V gene: TRBV2; J gene: TRBJ2-4; clone size: few; D gene: TRBD2; CDR3 protein: CASSDISGSSDIQYF; CDR3 DNA: TGTGCCAGCAGTGATATTAGCGGGAGTTCGGACATTCAGTACTTC
V gene: TRBV9; J gene: TRBJ2-1; clone size: .; D gene: TRBD2; CDR3 protein: CASSAGGPVEQFF; CDR3 DNA: TGTGCCAGCAGCGCGGGGGGGCCGGTTGAGCAGTTCTTC
V gene: TRBV20-1; J gene: TRBJ1-2; clone size: .; D gene: .; CDR3 protein: CSASNYGYTF; CDR3 DNA: TGCAGTGCTTCAAACTATGGCTACACCTTC
V gene: TRBV15; J gene: TRBJ1-1; clone size: .; D gene: .; CDR3 protein: CATSRGRENLNTEAFF; CDR3 DNA: TGTGCCACCAGCAGAGGTAGAGAGAACCTGAACACTGAAGCTTTCTTT
V gene: TRBV19; J gene: TRBJ1-2; clone size: .; D gene: .; CDR3 protein: CASSPSVGGYTF; CDR3 DNA: TGTGCCAGTAGTCCATCGGTCGGTGGCTACACCTTC
V gene: TRBV9; J gene: TRBJ2-6; clone size: .; D gene: .; CDR3 protein: CASSIPGFAGANVLTF; CDR3 DNA: TGTGCCAGCAGCATCCCAGGGTTTGCAGGGGCCAACGTCCTGACTTTC
V gene: TRBV13; J gene: TRBJ1-1; clone size: .; D gene: TRBD1; CDR3 protein: CASSFPTGGTEAFF; CDR3 DNA: TGTGCCAGCAGCTTCCCGACAGGGGGCACTGAAGCTTTCTTT
V gene: TRBV10-2; J gene: TRBJ2-1; clone size: .; D gene: .; CDR3 protein: CASSEMVGGYNEQFF; CDR3 DNA: TGCGCCAGCAGTGAGATGGTCGGGGGTTACAATGAGCAGTTCTTC
V gene: TRBV19; J gene: TRBJ2-3; clone size: .; D gene: .; CDR3 protein: CASSSERALRADTQYF; CDR3 DNA: TGTGCCAGTAGTTCCGAGCGGGCCCTTAGAGCGGATACGCAGTATTTT
V gene: TRBV3-1/TRBV3-2; J gene: TRBJ2-2; clone size: .; D gene: .; CDR3 protein: CASSQAGWTGELFF; CDR3 DNA: TGTGCCAGCAGCCAAGCAGGGTGGACCGGGGAGCTGTTTTTT
V gene: TRBV27; J gene: TRBJ2-1; clone size: once; D gene: TRBD2; CDR3 protein: CASSFTGTSGRIEQFF; CDR3 DNA: TGTGCCAGCAGTTTCACCGGGACTAGCGGGAGGATTGAGCAGTTCTTC
V gene: TRBV11-1; J gene: TRBJ2-3; clone size: .; D gene: .; CDR3 protein: CASSLQADYDTQYF; CDR3 DNA: TGTGCCAGCAGCTTACAAGCGGACTACGATACGCAGTATTTT
V gene: TRBV18; J gene: TRBJ1-6; clone size: .; D gene: .; CDR3 protein: CASSQEGRDSPLHF; CDR3 DNA: TGTGCCAGCTCACAGGAGGGGCGCGATTCACCCCTCCACTTT
V gene: TRBV27; J gene: TRBJ2-1; clone size: .; D gene: TRBD2; CDR3 protein: CASRDLAGVWNEQFF; CDR3 DNA: TGTGCCAGCAGAGATCTAGCGGGAGTTTGGAATGAGCAGTTCTTC